These T cell receptor beta chains were read from a single sample in a study of beta chain features in type 1 diabetes. TCRdb's copy holds only in-frame clones and misses some; the assay was immunoSEQ multiplex PCR. The data show under 400,000 clones, about 18% seen once. Sequences were obtained from naive CD4+ T cells from blood. Receptors were obtained from a woman younger than 35 in good health. The conserved cysteine and the conserved F or W are not part of the CDR3 here. The D gene is left open where the match is weak. Clone size appears in some rows only: once, few, many, or a class for an expanded clone.

d_call | v_call | clone_size | cdr3_aa
NA | TRBV30 | few | AWRTGLQETQY
NA | TRBV29-1 | NA | SALSDTQY
NA | TRBV7-6 | NA | ASSLVAGSNTGELF
TRBD2 | TRBV19 | NA | ASSIREGEQF
TRBD1 | TRBV6-5 | NA | ASSYSRGGQGFEQY
TRBD2 | TRBV30 | NA | AWSRIAGVLETQY
NA | TRBV30 | NA | AWSVSGGVPQH
NA | TRBV5-1 | few | ASSLAFNEQF
NA | TRBV4-2 | NA | ASSSSRATNEKLF
NA | TRBV6-1 | NA | ASRVGPSYEQY
TRBD2 | TRBV14 | NA | ASTLGAGVNEQY
TRBD2 | TRBV7-3 | few | ASSEGLAGGELF
TRBD1 | TRBV7-2 | few | ASSFTPDRVDT
NA | TRBV5-1 | once | ASSLGLRNMGQETQY
NA | TRBV7-3 | NA | ASSPGSRPGTQY
NA | TRBV5-4 | NA | ASSLDQGKTYGYT
NA | TRBV5-1 | few | ASSSGLLPDTQY
NA | TRBV5-1 | NA | ASSLEGVNIQY
NA | TRBV9 | few | ASSYGANSKNIQY
NA | TRBV30 | NA | AGGGGTQY
NA | TRBV29-1 | few | SVGRGDRDNEKLF
NA | TRBV7-9 | NA | ASSLGGSETQY
NA | TRBV30 | NA | AWRRDGNTIY
NA | TRBV7-9 | few | ASSRTSTDTQY
NA | TRBV5-1 | NA | ASTEGDGNYGYT
NA | TRBV18 | NA | ASSPGDSFPYEQY
NA | TRBV7-9 | NA | ASSLFNRPEKLF
NA | TRBV19 | NA | ASSISHGGETQY
NA | TRBV11-3 | NA | ASSLDGSGEQY
TRBD2 | TRBV5-4 | few | ASSPAPGGPYEQY
TRBD1 | TRBV25-1 | few | ASSNHRGGNEQF